The TCR beta chain described here comes from a study of T cells in Graves' hyperthyroidism and ophthalmopathy. Amplified TCR beta CDR3 regions came from RNA transcripts. When the TCR CDR3 underwent first-round RT-PCR, the HTBI primer set was used. TCRdb used MiXCR to reprocess the multiplex PCR reads, holding one entry per CDR3 protein. The sample includes more than 600,000 distinct CDR3 sequences, about a sixth of them seen just once. Graves' hyperthyroidism was deemed stable absent ophthalmopathy progression within 18 months. Whole-study results and caveats: From stable hyperthyroidism, ophthalmopathy was set apart by a 13 V-J model.

For this clonotype: No antigen is known for it.

CDR3 size: 18 residues. Germline CDR1 and CDR2: SEHNR and FQNEAQ (reference sequence). With 1 base removed from V and 0 bases from J, the gap between germline ends came to 16 bases. This sequence originates from a man between 18 and 35 years old with Graves' hyperthyroidism. The sequencing input was blood. V usage is TRBV7-9 and J usage is TRBJ1-5, with D perhaps matching TRBD1 (5 bases). This CDR3 is CASSLVGGTGDSNQPQHF. The DNA for the CDR3 is TGTGCCAGCAGCTTAGTAGGCGGGACTGGGGATAGCAATCAGCCCCAGCATTTT. The variable domain in full, completed from reference TRBV7-9 and TRBJ1-5, reads DTGVSQNPRHKITKRGQNVTFRCDPISEHNRLYWYRQTLGQGPEFLTYFQNEAQLEKSRLLSDRFSAERPKGSFSTLEIQRTEQGDSAMYLCASSLVGGTGDSNQPQHFGDGTRLSIL.